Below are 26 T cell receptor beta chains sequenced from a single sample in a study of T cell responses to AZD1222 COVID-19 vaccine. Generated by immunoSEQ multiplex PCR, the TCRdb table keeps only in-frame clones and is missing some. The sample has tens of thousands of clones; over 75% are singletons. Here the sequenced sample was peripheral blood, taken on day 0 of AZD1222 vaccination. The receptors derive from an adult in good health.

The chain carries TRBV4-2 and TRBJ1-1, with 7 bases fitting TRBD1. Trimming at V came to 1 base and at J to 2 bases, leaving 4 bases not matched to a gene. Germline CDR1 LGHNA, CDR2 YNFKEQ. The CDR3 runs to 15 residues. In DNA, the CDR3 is TGTGCCAGCAGCCAAGGGGACAGAGCTAACACTGAAGCTTTCTTT. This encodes CASSQGDRANTEAFF.

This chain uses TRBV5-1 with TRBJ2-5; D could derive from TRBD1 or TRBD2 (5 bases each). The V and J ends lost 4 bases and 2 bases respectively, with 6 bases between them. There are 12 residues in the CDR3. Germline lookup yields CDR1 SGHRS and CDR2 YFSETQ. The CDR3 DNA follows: TGCGCCAGCAGCGGGGGTCAAGAGACCCAGTACTTC. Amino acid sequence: CASSGGQETQYF.

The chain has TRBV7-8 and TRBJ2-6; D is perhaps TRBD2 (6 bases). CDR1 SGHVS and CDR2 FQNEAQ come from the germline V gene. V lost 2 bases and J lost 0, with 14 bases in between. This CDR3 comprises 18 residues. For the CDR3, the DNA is TGTGCCAGCAGCTTAAAGGAGCGGGCAAGCTCTGGGGCCAACGTCCTGACTTTC. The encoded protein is CASSLKERASSGANVLTF.

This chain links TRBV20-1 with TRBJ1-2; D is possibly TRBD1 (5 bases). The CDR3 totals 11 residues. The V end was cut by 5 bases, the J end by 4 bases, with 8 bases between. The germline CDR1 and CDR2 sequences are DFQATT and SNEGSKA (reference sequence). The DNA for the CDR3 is TGCAGTGCTGGGGACGGCTATGGCTACACCTTC. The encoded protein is CSAGDGYGYTF.

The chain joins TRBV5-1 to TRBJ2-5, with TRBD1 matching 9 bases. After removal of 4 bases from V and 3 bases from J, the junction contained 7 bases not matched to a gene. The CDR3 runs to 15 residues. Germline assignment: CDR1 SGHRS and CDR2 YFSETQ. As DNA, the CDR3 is TGCGCCAGCAGCGGCCAGACAGGGGGTGAAGAGACCCAGTACTTC. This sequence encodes CASSGQTGGEETQYF.

CDR3 amino acids: CASSGTGAFGTEAFF. The CDR3 region has the DNA TGTGCCAGCAGCGGCACAGGGGCCTTCGGCACTGAAGCTTTCTTT. The J gene is TRBJ1-1, the V gene TRBV7-6, with 7 bases that match TRBD1. This CDR3 comprises 15 residues. CDR1 is SGHVS, CDR2 FNYEAQ, per germline. Trimming cost V 5 bases and J 4 bases; bases outside gene matches: 10.

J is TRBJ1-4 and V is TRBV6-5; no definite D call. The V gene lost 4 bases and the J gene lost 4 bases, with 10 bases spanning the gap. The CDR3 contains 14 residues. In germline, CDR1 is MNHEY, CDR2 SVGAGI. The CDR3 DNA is TGTGCCAGCAGTTTCCGGACCCGTAATGAAAAACTGTTTTTT. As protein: CASSFRTRNEKLFF.

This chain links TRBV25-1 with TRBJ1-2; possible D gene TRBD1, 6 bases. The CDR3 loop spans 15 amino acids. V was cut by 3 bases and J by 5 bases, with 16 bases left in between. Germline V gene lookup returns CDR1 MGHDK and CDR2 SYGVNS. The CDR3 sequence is CASSDGHRDDYGYTF. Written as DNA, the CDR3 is TGTGCCAGCAGTGACGGACACAGGGATGATTATGGCTACACCTTC.

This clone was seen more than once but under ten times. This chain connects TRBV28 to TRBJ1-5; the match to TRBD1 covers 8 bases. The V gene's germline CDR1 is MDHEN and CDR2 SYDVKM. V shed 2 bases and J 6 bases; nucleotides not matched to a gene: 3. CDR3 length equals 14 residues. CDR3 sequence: CASSLGTGFQPQHF. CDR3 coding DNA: TGTGCCAGCAGTTTAGGGACAGGATTTCAGCCCCAGCATTTT.

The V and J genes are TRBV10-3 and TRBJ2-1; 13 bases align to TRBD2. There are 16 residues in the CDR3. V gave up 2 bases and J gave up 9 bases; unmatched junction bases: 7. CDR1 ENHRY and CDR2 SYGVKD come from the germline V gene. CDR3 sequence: CAISEVTSGRGTEQFF. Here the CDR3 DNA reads TGTGCCATCAGTGAGGTTACTAGCGGGAGGGGTACTGAGCAGTTCTTC.

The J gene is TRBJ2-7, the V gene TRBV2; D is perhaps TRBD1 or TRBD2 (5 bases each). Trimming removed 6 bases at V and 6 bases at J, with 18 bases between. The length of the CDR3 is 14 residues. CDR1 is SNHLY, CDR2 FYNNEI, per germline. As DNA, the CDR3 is TGTGCCAGCAGACAACAGGAGGCTTCTCCCGAGCAGTACTTC. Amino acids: CASRQQEASPEQYF.

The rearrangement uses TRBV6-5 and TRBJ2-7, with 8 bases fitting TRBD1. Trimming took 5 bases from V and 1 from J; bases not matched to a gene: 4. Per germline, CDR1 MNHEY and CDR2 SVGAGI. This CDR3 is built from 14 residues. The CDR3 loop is CASSPGQGSYEQYF. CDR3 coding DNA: TGTGCCAGCAGTCCCGGACAGGGATCCTACGAGCAGTACTTC.

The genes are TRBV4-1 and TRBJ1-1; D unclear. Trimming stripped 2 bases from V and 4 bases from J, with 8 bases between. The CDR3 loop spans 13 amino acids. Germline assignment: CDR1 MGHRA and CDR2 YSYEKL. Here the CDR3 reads CASSQTDLTEAFF. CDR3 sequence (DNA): TGCGCCAGCAGCCAAACTGACCTCACTGAAGCTTTCTTT.

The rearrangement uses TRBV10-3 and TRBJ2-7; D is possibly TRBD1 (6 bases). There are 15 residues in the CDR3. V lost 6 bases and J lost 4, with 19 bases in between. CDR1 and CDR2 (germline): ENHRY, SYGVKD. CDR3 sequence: CAIRPGDPALYEQYF. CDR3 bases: TGTGCCATCAGGCCAGGGGACCCCGCGTTATACGAGCAGTACTTC.

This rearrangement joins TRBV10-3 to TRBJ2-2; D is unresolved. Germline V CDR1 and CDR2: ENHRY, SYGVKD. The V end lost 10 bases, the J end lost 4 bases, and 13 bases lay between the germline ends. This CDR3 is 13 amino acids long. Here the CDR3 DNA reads TGTGCCAGCACCTTAGCCGGCACCGGGGAGCTGTTTTTT. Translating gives CASTLAGTGELFF.

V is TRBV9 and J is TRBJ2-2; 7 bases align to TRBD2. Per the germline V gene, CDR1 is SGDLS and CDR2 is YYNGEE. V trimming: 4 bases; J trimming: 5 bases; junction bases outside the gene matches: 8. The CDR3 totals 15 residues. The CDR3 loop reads CASSLRTGGTGELFF. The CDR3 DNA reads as TGTGCCAGCAGCCTTAGGACGGGGGGAACCGGGGAGCTGTTTTTT.

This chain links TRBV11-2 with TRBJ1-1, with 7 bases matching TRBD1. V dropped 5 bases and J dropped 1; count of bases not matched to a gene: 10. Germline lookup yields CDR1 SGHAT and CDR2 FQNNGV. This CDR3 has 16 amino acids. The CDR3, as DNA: TGTGCCAGCAGCATAGGACAGGCCACGGGGAACACTGAAGCTTTCTTT. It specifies CASSIGQATGNTEAFF.

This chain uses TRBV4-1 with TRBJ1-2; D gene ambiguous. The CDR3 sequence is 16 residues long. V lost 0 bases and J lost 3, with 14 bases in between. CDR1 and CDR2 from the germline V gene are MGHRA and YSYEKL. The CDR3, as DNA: TGCGCCAGCAGCCAAGATCCAAGGCCGCGGCACTATGGCTACACCTTC. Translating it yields CASSQDPRPRHYGYTF.

CDR3 bases: TGTGCCAGCAGCCCGACAGGGGACGAGCAGTACTTC. As protein: CASSPTGDEQYF. The chain employs TRBV3-1 (or the pseudogene TRBV3-2) and TRBJ2-7, with 8 bases aligning to TRBD1. The trim removed 4 bases at V and 5 bases at J, leaving 1 base unmatched. This CDR3 comprises 12 residues. Looked up from germline, CDR1 is LGHDT and CDR2 is YNNKEL (reference sequence).

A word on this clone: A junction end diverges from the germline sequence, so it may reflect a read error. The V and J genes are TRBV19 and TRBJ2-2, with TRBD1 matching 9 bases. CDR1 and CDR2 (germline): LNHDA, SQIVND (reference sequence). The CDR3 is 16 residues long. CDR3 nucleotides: TGTGCCAGTAGTGCCCTACAGGGGGCGAAAACCGGGGAGCTGTTTTTT. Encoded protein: CASSALQGAKTGELFF.

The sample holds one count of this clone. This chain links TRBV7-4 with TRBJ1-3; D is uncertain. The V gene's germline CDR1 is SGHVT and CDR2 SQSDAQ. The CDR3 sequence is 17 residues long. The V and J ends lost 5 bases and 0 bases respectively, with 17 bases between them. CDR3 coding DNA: TGTGCCAGCAGCCGTAGGGTCATCACCGACTCTGGAAACACCATATATTTT. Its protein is CASSRRVITDSGNTIYF.

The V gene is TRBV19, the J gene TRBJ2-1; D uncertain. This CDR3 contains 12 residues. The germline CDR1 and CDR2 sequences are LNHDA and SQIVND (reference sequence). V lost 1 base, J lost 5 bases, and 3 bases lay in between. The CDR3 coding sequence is TGTGCCAGTAGTATAGCCGACAATGAGCAGTTCTTC. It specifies CASSIADNEQFF.

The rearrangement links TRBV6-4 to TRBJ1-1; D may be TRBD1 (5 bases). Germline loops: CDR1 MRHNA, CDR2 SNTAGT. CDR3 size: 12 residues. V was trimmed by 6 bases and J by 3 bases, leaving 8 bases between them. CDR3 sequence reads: CASRQVDTEAFF. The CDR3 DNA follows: TGTGCCAGCAGACAGGTGGACACTGAAGCTTTCTTT.

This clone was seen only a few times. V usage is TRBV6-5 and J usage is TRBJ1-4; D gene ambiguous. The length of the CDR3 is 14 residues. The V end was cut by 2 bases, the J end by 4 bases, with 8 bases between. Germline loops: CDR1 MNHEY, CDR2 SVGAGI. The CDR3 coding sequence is TGTGCCAGCAGTTACGACGGTGGTAATGAAAAACTGTTTTTT. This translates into CASSYDGGNEKLFF.

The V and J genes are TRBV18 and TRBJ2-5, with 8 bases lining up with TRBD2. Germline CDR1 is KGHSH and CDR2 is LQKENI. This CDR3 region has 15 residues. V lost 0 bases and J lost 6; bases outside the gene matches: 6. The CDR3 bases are TGTGCCAGCTCACCACCAATTAGCGGGATTAAGACCCAGTACTTC. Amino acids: CASSPPISGIKTQYF.

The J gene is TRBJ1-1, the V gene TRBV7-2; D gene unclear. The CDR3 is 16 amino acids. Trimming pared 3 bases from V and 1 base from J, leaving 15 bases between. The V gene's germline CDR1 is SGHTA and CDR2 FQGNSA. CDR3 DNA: TGTGCCAGCAGCTTCCTCAGTTTGGGGTCGAACACTGAAGCTTTCTTT. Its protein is CASSFLSLGSNTEAFF.